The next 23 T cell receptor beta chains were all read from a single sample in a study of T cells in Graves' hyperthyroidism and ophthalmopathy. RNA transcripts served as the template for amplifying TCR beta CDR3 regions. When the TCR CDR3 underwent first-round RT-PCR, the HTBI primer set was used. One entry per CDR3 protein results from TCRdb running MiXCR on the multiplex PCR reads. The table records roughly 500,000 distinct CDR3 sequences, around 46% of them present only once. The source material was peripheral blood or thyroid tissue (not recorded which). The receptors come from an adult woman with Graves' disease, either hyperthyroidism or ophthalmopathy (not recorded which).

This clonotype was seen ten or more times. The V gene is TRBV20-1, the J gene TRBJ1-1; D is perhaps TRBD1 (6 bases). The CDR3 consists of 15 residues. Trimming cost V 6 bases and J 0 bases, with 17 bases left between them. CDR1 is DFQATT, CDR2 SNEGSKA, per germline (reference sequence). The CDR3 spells CSARPQGLMNTEAFF. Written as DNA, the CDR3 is TGCAGTGCACGCCCACAGGGTCTGATGAACACTGAAGCTTTCTTT.

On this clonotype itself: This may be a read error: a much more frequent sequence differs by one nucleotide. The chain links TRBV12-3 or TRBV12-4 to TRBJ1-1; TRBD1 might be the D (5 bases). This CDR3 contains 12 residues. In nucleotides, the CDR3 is TGTGCCAGCAGTTTGGGGGGTCCTGAAGCTTCCTTT. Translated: CASSLGGPEASF.

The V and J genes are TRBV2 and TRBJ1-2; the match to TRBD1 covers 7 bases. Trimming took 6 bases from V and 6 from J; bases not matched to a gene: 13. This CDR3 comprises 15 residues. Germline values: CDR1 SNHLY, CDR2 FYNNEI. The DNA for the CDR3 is TGTGCCAGCAGATCAGGACAGGCCACGACGGATGGCTACACCTTC. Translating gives CASRSGQATTDGYTF. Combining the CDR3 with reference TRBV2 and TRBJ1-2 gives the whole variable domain EPEVTQTPSHQVTQMGQEVILRCVPISNHLYFYWYRQILGQKVEFLVSFYNNEISEKSEIFDDQFSVERPDGSNFTLKIRSTKLEDSAMYFCASRSGQATTDGYTFGSGTRLTVV.

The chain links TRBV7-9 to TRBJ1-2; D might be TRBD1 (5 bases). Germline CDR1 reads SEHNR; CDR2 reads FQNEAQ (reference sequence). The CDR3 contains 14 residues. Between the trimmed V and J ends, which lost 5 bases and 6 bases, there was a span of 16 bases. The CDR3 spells CASSPAGGKDGYTF. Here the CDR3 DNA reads TGTGCCAGCAGCCCAGCGGGGGGGAAGGATGGCTACACCTTC.

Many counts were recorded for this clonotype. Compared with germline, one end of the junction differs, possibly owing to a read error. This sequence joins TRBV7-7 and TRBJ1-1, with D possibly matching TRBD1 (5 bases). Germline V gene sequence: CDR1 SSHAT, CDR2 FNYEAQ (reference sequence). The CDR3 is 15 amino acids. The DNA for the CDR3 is TGTGCTAGCAGCTTCCCTCGGGACCGGGGCACTGAAGCTTTCTTT. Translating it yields CASSFPRDRGTEAFF.

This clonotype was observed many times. CDR3 DNA: TGTGCCAGCAGTCCCGCATTGACAGTTTTCGGAGAGACCCAGTACTTC. It is translated as CASSPALTVFGETQYF. This rearrangement joins TRBV28 to TRBJ2-5; a weak D match, TRBD1 (5 bases). This CDR3 is built from 16 residues. The V end was cut by 5 bases, the J end by 4 bases, with 20 bases between. Germline CDR1 is MDHEN and CDR2 is SYDVKM.

The CDR3 coding sequence is TGTGCCAGCAGGGGAGGGGGGGCCGAGCATTTT. Amino acids: CASRGGGAEHF. The rearrangement joins TRBV7-9 to TRBJ1-5; tentatively, D is TRBD1 (6 bases). Trimming pared 6 bases from V and 14 bases from J, leaving 14 bases between. This CDR3 comprises 11 residues. The V gene's germline CDR1 is SEHNR and CDR2 FQNEAQ (reference sequence).

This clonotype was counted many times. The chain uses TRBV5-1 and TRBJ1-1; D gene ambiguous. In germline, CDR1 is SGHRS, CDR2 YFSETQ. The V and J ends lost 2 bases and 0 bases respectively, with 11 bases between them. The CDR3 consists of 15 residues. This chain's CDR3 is CASSLGKRLNTEAFF. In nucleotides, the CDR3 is TGCGCCAGCAGCTTAGGAAAACGGCTGAACACTGAAGCTTTCTTT.

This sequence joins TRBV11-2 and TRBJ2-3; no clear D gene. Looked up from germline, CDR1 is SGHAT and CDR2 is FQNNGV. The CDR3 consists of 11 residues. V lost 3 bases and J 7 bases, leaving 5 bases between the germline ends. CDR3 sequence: CASSFPNTQYF. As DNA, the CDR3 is TGTGCCAGCAGCTTTCCCAATACGCAGTATTTT. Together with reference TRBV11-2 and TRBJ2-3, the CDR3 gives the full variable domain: EAGVAQSPRYKIIEKRQSVAFWCNPISGHATLYWYQQILGQGPKLLIQFQNNGVVDDSQLPKDRFSAERLKGVDSTLKIQPAKLEDSAVYLCASSFPNTQYFGPGTRLTVL.

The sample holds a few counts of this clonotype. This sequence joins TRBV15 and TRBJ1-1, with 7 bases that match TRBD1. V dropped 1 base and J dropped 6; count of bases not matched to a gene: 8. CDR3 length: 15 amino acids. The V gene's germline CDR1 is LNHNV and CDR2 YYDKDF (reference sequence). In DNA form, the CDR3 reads TGTGCCACCAGCAGAGTGAGGCAGGGGGGGCCTGAAGCTTTCTTT. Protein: CATSRVRQGGPEAFF.

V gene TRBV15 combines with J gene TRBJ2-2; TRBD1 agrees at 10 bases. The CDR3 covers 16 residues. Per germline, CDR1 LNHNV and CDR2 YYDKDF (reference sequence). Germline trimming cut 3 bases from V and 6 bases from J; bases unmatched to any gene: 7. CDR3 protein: CATSSAGTGVSGELFF. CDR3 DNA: TGTGCCACCAGCAGCGCCGGGACAGGGGTCTCCGGGGAGCTGTTTTTT.

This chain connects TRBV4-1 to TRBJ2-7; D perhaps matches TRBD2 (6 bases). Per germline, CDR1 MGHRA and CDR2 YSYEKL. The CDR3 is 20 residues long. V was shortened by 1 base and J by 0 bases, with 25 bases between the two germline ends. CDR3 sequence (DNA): TGCGCCAGCAGCCAAGCTCCGAATTATGAGGGACTCGGAGGCTCCTACGAGCAGTACTTC. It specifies CASSQAPNYEGLGGSYEQYF.

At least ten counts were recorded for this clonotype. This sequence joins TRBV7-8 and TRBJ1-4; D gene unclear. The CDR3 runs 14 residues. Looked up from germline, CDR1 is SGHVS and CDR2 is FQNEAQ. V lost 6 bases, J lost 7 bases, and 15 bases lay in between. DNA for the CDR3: TGTGCCAGCAGTTTAAGTGTCCTGGGTGAAAAACTGTTTTTT. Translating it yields CASSLSVLGEKLFF.

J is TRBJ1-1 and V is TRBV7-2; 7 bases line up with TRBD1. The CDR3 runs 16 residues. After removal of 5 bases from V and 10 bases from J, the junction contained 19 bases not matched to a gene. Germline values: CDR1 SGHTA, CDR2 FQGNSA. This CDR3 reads CASSPGGQGISGAAFF. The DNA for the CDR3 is TGTGCCAGCAGCCCAGGGGGACAAGGGATTTCGGGGGCAGCTTTCTTT.

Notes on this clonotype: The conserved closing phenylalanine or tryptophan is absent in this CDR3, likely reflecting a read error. The CDR3 nucleotides are TGCGCCAGCAGCCTGGGTTTCTCCGGGGAGCTGTTTGTA. Translation: CASSLGFSGELFV. This chain connects TRBV5-1 to TRBJ2-2, with D unclear. This CDR3 comprises 13 residues. V was shortened by 4 bases and J by 6 bases, with 10 bases between the two germline ends. The germline V gene has CDR1 SGHRS and CDR2 YFSETQ.

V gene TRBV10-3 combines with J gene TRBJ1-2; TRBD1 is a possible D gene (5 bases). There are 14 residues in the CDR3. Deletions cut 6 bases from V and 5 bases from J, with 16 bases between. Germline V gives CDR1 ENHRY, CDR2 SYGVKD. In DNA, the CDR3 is TGTGCCATCAGGGGGAGCGGGAGGGGATATGGCTACACCTTC. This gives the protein CAIRGSGRGYGYTF.

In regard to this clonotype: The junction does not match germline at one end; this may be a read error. CDR3 amino acids: CASSVRGRAEQETQYF. CDR3 nucleotides: TGTGCCAGCAGCGTCAGGGGGCGTGCGGAACAAGAGACCCAGTACTTC. The chain couples TRBV10-2 to TRBJ2-5, with TRBD1 matching over 8 bases. This CDR3 is built from 16 residues. Germline loops: CDR1 WSHSY, CDR2 SAAADI.

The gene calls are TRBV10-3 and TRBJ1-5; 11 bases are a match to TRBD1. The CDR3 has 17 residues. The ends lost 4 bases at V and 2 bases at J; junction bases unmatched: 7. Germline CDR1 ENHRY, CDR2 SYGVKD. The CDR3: CAISGGQGADGNQPQHF. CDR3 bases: TGTGCCATCAGTGGTGGACAGGGGGCCGATGGCAATCAGCCCCAGCATTTT.

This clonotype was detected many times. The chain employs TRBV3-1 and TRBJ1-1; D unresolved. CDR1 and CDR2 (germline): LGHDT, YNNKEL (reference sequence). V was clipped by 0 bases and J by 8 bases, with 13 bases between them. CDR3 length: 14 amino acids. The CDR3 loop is CASSQDMFNREAFF. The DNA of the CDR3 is TGTGCCAGCAGCCAAGATATGTTTAATAGGGAAGCTTTCTTT.

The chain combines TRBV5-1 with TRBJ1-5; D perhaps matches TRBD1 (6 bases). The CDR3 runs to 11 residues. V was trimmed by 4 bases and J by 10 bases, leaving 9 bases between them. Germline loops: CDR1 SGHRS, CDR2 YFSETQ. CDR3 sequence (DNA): TGCGCCAGCAGCGTGACAGGTCCCCAGCATTTT. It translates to CASSVTGPQHF.

CDR3 nucleotides: TGCAGCGCGGACAGGGTAAACTATGGCTACACCTTC. Protein product: CSADRVNYGYTF. This sequence joins TRBV29-1 and TRBJ1-2; TRBD1 aligns across 8 bases. The junction had 3 bases not matched to a gene; V was cut back by 7 bases and J by 2 bases. The CDR3 runs to 12 residues. Looked up from germline, CDR1 is SQVTM and CDR2 is ANQGSEA.

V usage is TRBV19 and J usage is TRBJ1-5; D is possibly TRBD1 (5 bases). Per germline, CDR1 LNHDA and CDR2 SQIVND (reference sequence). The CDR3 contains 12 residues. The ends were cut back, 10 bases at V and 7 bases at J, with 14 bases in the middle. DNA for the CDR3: TGTGCCACCTGGGACTTTAGCCAGCCCCAGCATTTT. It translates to CATWDFSQPQHF. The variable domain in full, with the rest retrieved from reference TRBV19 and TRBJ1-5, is DGGITQSPKYLFRKEGQNVTLSCEQNLNHDAMYWYRQDPGQGLRLIYYSQIVNDFQKGDIAEGYSVSREKKESFPLTVTSAQKNPTAFYLCATWDFSQPQHFGDGTRLSIL.

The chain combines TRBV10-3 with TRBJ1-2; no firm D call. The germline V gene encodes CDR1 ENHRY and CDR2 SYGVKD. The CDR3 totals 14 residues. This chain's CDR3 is CASKQDLTNYGYTF. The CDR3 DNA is TGTGCGTCGAAGCAGGATTTGACTAACTATGGCTACACCTTC.